This T cell receptor (beta chain) was identified during a study of blood T cells in healthy people across ages. CDR1 and CDR2 (germline): SGHRS, YFSETQ. CDR3 length: 15 amino acids. V lost 5 bases to trimming and J lost 0 bases; unmatched junction nucleotides: 2. A sample-barcoded 5' primer and a J-beta primer mix were used in a second PCR of roughly 6 to 12 cycles. TCRdb re-called the 5' RACE reads with MiXCR, one entry per CDR3 protein. The data contain fewer than 900,000 distinct CDR3 sequences, around 36% of them singletons. The clonotype was recovered from a man in his late teens or twenties in good health. The sample taken for sequencing was blood. The chain links TRBV5-1 to TRBJ2-3, with 11 bases aligning to TRBD2. The CDR3 region is CASRGLAVSTDTQYF. CDR3 in DNA: TGCGCCAGCAGGGGACTAGCGGTGAGCACAGATACGCAGTATTTT.